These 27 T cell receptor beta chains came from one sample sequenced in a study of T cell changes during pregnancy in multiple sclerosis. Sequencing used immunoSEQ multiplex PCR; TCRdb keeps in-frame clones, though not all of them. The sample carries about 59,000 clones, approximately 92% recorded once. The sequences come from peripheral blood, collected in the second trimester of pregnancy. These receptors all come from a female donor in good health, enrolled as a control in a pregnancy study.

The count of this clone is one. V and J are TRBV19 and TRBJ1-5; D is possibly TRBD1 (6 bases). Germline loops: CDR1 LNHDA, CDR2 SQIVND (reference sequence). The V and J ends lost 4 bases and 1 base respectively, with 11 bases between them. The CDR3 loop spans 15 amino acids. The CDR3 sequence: CASSRGRGSNQPQHF. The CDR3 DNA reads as TGTGCCAGTAGTAGAGGTAGGGGGAGCAATCAGCCCCAGCATTTT.

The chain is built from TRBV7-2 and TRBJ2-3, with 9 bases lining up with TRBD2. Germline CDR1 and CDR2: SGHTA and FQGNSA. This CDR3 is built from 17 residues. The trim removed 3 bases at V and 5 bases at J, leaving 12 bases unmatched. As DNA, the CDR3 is TGTGCCAGCAGCTTTCGACAACCGGGACTAGCACAAGATACGCAGTATTTT. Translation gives CASSFRQPGLAQDTQYF. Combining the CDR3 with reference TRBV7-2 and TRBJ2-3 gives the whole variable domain GAGVSQSPSNKVTEKGKDVELRCDPISGHTALYWYRQSLGQGLEFLIYFQGNSAPDKSGLPSDRFSAERTGGSVSTLTIQRTQQEDSAVYLCASSFRQPGLAQDTQYFGPGTRLTVL.

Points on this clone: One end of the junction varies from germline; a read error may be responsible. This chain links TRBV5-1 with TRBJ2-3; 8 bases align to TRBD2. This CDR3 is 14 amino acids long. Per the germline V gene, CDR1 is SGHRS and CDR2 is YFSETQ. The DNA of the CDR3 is TGCGCCAGCAGCTTGGGCGGGGGGTCGGATATGCAGTATTTT. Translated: CASSLGGGSDMQYF.

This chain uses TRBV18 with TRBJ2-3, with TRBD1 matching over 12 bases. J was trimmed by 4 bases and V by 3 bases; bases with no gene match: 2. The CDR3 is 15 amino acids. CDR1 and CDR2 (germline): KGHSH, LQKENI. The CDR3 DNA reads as TGTGCCAGCTCACCGGGACAGGGGGCCGCAGATACGCAGTATTTT. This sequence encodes CASSPGQGAADTQYF.

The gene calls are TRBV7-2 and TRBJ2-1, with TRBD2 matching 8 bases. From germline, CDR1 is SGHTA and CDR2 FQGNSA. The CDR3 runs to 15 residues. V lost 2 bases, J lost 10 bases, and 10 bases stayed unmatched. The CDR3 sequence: CASSLRQRELVEQFF. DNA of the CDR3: TGTGCCAGCAGCTTACGGCAGCGGGAGTTGGTAGAGCAGTTCTTC.

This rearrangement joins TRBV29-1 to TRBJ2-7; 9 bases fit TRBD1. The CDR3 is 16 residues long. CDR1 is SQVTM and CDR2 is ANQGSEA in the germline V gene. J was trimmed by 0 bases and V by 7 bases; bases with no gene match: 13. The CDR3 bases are TGCAGCGCTTCGGGACAGGGCCATCCCCTCTCCTACGAGCAGTACTTC. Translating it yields CSASGQGHPLSYEQYF.

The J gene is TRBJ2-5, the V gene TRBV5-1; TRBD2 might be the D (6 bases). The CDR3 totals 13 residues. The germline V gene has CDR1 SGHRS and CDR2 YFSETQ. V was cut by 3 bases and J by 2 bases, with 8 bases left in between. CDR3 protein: CASSSGTQETQYF. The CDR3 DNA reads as TGCGCCAGCAGCTCCGGGACTCAAGAGACCCAGTACTTC.

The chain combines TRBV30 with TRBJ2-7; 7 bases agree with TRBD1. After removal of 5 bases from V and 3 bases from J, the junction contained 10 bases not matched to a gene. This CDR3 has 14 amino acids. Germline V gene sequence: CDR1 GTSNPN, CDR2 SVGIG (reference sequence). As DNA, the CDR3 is TGTGCCTGGGGAAGGGACAGTAGAAGCTACGAGCAGTACTTC. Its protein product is CAWGRDSRSYEQYF. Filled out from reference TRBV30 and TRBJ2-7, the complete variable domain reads SQTIHQWPATLVQPVGSPLSLECTVEGTSNPNLYWYRQAAGRGLQLLFYSVGIGQISSEVPQNLSASRPQDRQFILSSKKLLLSDSGFYLCAWGRDSRSYEQYFGPGTRLTVT.

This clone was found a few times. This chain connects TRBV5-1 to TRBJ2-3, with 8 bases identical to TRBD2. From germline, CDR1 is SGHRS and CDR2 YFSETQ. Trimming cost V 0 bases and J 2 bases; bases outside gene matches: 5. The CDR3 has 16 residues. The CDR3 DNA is TGCGCCAGCAGCTTGGGTACTAGCGGCCACACAGATACGCAGTATTTT. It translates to CASSLGTSGHTDTQYF.

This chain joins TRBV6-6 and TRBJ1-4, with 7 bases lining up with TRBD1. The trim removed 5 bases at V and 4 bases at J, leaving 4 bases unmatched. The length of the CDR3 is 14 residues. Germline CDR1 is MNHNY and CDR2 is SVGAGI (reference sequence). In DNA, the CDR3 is TGTGCCAGCAGTAGACAGGGTTTTAATGAAAAACTGTTTTTT. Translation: CASSRQGFNEKLFF.

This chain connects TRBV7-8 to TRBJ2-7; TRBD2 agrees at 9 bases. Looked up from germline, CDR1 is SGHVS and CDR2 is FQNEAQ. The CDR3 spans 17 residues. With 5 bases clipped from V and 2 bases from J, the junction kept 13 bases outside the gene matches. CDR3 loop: CASSRTGDSGSPYEQYF. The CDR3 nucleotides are TGTGCCAGCAGCCGGACCGGGGATAGCGGGAGCCCCTACGAGCAGTACTTC.

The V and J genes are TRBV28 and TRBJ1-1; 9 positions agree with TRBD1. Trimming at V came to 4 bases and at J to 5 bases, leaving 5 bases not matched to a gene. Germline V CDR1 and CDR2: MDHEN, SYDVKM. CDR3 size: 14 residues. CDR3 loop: CASSYRGRRTEAFF. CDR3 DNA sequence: TGTGCCAGCAGTTACAGGGGGCGCCGGACTGAAGCTTTCTTT.

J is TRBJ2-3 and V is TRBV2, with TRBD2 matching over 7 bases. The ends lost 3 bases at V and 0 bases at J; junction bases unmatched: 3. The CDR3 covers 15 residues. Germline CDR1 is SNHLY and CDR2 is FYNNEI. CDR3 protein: CASSDRLASTDTQYF. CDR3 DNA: TGTGCCAGCAGTGACAGACTAGCTAGCACAGATACGCAGTATTTT.

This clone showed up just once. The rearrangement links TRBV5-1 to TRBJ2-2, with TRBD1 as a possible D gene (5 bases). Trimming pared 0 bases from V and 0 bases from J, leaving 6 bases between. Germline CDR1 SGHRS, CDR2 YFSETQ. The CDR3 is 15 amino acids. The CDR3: CASSLEGPNTGELFF. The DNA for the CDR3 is TGCGCCAGCAGCTTGGAGGGGCCGAACACCGGGGAGCTGTTTTTT.

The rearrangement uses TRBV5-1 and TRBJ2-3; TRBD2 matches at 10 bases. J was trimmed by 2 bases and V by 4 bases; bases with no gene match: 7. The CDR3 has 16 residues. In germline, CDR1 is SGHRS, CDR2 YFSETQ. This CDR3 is CASSGTSGAYTDTQYF. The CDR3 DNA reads TGCGCCAGCAGCGGAACTAGCGGGGCCTACACAGATACGCAGTATTTT.

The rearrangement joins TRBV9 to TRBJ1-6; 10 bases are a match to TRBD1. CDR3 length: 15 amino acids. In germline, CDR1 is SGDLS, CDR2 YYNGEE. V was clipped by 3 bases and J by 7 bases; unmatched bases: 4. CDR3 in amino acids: CASSARDRGNSPLHF. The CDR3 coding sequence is TGTGCCAGCAGCGCCCGGGACAGGGGAAATTCACCCCTCCACTTT. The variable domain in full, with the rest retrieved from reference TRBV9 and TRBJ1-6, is DSGVTQTPKHLITATGQRVTLRCSPRSGDLSVYWYQQSLDQGLQFLIQYYNGEERAKGNILERFSAQQFPDLHSELNLSSLELGDSALYFCASSARDRGNSPLHFGNGTRLTVT.

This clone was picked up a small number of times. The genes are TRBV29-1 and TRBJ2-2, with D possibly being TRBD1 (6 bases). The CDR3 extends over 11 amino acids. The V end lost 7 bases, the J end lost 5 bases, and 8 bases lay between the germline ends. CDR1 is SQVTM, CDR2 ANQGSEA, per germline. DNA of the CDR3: TGCAGCGCAGGGGCGACCGGGGAGCTGTTTTTT. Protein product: CSAGATGELFF.

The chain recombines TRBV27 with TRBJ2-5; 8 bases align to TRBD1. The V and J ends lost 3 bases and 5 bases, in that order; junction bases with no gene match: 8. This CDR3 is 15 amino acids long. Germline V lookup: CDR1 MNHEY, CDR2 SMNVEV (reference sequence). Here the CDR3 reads CASSFSNGQGETQYF. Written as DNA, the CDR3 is TGTGCCAGCAGTTTTTCGAATGGACAGGGCGAGACCCAGTACTTC.

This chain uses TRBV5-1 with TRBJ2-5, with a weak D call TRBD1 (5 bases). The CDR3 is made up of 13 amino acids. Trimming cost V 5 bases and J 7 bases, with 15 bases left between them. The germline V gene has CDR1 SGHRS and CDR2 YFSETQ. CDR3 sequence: CASSRGPAGTQYF. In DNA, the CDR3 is TGCGCCAGCAGTAGGGGCCCTGCAGGGACCCAGTACTTC.

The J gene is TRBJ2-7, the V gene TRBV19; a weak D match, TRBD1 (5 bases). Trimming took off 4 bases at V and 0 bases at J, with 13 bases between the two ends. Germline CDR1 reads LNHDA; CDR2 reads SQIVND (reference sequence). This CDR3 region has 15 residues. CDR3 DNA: TGTGCCAGTAGTACTCAGGGCTTAAGCTCCTACGAGCAGTACTTC. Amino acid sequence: CASSTQGLSSYEQYF.

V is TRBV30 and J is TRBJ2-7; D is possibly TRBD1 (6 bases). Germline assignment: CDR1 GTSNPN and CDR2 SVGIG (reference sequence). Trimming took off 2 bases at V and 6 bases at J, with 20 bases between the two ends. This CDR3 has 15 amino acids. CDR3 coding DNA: TGTGCCTGGAGTCCCCGGGCAGGGGAAATCTCCGAGCAGTACTTC. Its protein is CAWSPRAGEISEQYF.

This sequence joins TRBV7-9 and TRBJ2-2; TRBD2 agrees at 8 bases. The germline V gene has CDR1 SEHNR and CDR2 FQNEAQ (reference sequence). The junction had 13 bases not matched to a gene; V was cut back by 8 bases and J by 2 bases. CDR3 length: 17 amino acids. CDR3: CASANFGGLGNTGELFF. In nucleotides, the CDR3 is TGTGCCAGCGCGAATTTTGGGGGACTAGGCAACACCGGGGAGCTGTTTTTT.

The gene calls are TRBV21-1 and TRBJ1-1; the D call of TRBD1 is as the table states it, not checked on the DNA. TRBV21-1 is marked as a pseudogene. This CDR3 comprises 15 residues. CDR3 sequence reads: CASSKSKQENTEAFF. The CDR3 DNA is TGTGCCAGCAGCAAATCGAAACAGGAGAACACTGAAGCTTTCTTT.

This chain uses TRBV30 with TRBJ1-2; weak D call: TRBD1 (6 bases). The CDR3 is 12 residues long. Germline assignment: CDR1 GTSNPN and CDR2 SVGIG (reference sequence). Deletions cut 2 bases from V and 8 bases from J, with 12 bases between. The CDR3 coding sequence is TGTGCCTGGAGTTTGGGGGCGGAGGGCTACACCTTC. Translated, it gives CAWSLGAEGYTF.

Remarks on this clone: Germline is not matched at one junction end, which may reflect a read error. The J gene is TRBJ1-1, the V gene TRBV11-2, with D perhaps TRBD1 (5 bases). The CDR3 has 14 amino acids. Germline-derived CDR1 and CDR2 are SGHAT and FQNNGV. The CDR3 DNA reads TGTGCCAGCAGGGGGCCCGGAATGAACACTGAAGTTTTCTTT. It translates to CASRGPGMNTEVFF.

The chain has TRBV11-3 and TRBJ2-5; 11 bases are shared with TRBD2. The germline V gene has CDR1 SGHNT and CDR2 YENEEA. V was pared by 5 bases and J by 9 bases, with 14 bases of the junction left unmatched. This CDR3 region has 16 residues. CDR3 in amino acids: CASSAGLAGHEEAQYF. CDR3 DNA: TGTGCCAGCAGCGCCGGACTAGCGGGCCATGAGGAGGCCCAGTACTTC.

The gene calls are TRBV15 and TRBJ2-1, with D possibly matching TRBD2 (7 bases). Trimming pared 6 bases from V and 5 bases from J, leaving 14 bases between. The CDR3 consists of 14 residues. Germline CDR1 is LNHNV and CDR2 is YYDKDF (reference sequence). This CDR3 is CATRGASGNNEQFF. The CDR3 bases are TGTGCCACCAGGGGGGCTAGCGGCAACAATGAGCAGTTCTTC. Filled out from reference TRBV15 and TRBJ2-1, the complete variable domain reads DAMVIQNPRYQVTQFGKPVTLSCSQTLNHNVMYWYQQKSSQAPKLLFHYYDKDFNNEADTPDNFQSRRPNTSFCFLDIRSPGLGDTAMYLCATRGASGNNEQFFGPGTRLTVL.